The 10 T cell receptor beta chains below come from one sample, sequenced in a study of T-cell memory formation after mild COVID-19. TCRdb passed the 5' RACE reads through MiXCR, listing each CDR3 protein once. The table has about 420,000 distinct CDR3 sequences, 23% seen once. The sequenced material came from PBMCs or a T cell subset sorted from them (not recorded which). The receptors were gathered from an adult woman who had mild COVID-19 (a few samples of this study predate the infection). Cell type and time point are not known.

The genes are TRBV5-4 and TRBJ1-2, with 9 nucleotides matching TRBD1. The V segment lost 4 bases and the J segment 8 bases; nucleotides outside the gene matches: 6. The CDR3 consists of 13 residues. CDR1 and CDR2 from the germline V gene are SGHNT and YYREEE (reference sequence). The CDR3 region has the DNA TGTGCCAGCAGCCGGGACAGGGCAGAAGGCTACACCTTC. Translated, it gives CASSRDRAEGYTF. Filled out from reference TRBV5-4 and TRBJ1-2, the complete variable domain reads ETGVTQSPTHLIKTRGQQVTLRCSSQSGHNTVSWYQQALGQGPQFIFQYYREEENGRGNFPPRFSGLQFPNYSSELNVNALELDDSALYLCASSRDRAEGYTFGSGTRLTVV.

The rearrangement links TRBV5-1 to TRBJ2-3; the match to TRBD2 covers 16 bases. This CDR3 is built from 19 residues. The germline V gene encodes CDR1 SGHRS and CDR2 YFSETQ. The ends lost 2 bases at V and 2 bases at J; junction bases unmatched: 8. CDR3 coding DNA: TGCGCCAGCAGCTTAAGGGGACTAGCGGGGGGGAACCCCACAGATACGCAGTATTTT. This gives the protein CASSLRGLAGGNPTDTQYF.

The CDR3 nucleotides read TGTGCCAGCAGTGCAGGACAGGGGGGCGGGGAGCTGTTTTTT. Translated, it gives CASSAGQGGGELFF. This chain connects TRBV12-3 or TRBV12-4 to TRBJ2-2; 10 bases are a match to TRBD1. The CDR3 is 14 amino acids. V shed 5 bases and J 7 bases; nucleotides not matched to a gene: 4.

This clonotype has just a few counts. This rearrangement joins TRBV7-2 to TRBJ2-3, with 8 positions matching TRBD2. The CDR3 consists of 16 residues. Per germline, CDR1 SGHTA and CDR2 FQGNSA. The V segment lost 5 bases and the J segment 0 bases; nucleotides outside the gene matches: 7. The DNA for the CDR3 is TGTGCCAGCAGCCCAGTTAGCGGGATCAGCACAGATACGCAGTATTTT. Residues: CASSPVSGISTDTQYF.

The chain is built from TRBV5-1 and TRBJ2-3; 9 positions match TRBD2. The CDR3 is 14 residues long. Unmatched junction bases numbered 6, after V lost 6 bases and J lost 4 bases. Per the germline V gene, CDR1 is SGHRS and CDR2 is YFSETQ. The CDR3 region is CASTAGGLADTQYF. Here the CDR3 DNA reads TGCGCCAGCACCGCGGGGGGGCTTGCAGATACGCAGTATTTT.

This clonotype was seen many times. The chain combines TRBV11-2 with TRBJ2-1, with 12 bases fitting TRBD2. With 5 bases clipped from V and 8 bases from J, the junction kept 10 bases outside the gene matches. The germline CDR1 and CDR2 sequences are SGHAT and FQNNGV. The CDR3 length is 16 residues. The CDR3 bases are TGTGCCAGCAGCGCCAGCCTAGCGGGAGGGCAGTATGAGCAGTTCTTC. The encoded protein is CASSASLAGGQYEQFF.

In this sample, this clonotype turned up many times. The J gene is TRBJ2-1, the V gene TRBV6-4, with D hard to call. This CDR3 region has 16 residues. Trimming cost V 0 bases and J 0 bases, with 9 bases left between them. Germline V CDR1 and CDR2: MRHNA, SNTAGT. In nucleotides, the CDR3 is TGTGCCAGCAGTGACTCAGACGGTAGCTCCTACAATGAGCAGTTCTTC. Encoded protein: CASSDSDGSSYNEQFF.

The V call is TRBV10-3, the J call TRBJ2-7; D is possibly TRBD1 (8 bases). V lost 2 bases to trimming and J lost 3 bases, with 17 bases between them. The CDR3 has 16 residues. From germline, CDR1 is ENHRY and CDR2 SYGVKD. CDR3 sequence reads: CAISEPDRGGSYEQYF. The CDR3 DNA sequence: TGTGCCATCAGTGAGCCAGACAGGGGAGGGAGCTACGAGCAGTACTTC.

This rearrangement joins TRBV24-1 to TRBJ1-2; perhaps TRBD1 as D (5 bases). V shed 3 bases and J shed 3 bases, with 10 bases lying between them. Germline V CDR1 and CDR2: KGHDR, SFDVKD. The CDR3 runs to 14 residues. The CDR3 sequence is CATSDTGTDYGYTF. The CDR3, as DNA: TGTGCCACCAGTGATACCGGGACCGACTATGGCTACACCTTC.

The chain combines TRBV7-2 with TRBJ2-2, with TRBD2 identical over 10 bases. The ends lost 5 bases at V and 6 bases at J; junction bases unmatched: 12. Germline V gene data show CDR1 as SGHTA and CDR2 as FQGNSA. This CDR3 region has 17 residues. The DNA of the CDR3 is TGTGCCAGCAGCCTCATACCCAGCGGGAGGGCCTCCGGGGAGCTGTTTTTT. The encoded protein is CASSLIPSGRASGELFF. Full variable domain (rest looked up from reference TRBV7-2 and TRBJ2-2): GAGVSQSPSNKVTEKGKDVELRCDPISGHTALYWYRQSLGQGLEFLIYFQGNSAPDKSGLPSDRFSAERTGGSVSTLTIQRTQQEDSAVYLCASSLIPSGRASGELFFGEGSRLTVL.